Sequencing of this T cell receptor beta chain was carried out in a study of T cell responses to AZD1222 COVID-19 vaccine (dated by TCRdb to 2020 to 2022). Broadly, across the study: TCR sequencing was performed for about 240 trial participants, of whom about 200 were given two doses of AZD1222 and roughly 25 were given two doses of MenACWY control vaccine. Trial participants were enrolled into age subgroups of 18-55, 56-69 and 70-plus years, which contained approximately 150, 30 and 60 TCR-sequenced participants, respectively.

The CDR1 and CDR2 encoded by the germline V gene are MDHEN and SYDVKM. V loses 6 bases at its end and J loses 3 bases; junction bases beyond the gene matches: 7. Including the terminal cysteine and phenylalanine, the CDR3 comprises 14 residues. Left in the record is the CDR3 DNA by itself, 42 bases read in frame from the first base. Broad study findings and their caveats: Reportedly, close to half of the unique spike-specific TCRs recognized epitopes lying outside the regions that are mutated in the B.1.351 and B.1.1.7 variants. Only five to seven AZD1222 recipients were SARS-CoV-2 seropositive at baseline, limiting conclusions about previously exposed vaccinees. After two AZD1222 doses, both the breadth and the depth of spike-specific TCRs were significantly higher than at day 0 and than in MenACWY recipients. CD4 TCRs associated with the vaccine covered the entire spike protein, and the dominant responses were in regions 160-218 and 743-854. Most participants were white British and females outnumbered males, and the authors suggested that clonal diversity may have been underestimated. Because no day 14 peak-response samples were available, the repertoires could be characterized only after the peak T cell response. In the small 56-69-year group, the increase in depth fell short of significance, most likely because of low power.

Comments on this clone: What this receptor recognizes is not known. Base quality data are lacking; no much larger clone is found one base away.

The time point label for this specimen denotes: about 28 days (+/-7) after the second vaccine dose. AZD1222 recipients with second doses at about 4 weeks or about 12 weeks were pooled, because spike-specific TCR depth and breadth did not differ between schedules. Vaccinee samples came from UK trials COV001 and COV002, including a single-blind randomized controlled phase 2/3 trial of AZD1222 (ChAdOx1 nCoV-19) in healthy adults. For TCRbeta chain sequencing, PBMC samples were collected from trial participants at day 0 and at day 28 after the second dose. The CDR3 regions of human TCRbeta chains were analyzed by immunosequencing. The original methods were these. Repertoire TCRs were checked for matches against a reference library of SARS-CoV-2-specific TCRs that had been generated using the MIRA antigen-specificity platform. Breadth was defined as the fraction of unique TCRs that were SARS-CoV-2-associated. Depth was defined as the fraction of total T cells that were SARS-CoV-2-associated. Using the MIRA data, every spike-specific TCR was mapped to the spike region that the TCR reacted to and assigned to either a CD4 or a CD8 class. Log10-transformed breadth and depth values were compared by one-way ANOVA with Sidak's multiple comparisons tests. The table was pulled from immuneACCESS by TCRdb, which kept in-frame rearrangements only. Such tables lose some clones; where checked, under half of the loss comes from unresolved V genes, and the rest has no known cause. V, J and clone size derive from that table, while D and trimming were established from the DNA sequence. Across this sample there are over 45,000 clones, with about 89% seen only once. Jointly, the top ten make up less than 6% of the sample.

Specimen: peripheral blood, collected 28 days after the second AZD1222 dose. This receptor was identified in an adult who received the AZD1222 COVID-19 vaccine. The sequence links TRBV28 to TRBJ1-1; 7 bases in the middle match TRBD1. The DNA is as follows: TGTGCCAGCAGGGCCGGCAGGGGGGACACTGAAGCTTTCTTT. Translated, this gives CASRAGRGDTEAFF.